The text below deals with one T cell receptor (beta chain). Its antigen is still unknown. This sample was included in a study of vaccination effects on CD4 cells after COVID-19. Whole-study findings and limits: Long after vaccination, the clones induced by infection and by vaccine shrank markedly in size. Within healthy vaccinees, only 1 of 255 vaccine-induced clones displayed cross-reactivity with common cold coronaviruses.

Within the ViraFEST assay, antigen-specific CD4+ T cells underwent expansion with viral peptide pools prior to sequencing. Isolation of CD4+ T cells took place after 10 days of culture. Nucleocapsid antibody tests were negative, and the vaccine recipients had no prior SARS-CoV-2 infection. PBMC were cultured at around 1.9 million per well with about 10 IU/ml IL-2 and 9.5 to 10 ug/ml peptides. Measured with immunoSEQ multiplex PCR; TCRdb has only the in-frame clones, and not every one. The sample contains approximately 54,000 clones, around 85% of which appear only once. Germline CDR1 and CDR2: SEHNR and FQNEAQ (reference sequence). The junction had 8 bases not matched to a gene; V was cut back by 2 bases and J by 6 bases. The CDR3 spans 15 residues.

The specimen was CD4+ T cells from PBMCs cultured with HCoV-229E spike peptides, collected before COVID-19 vaccination. This rearrangement joins TRBV7-9 to TRBJ1-2; 8 bases match TRBD1. The sequence was collected from a human donor who received a COVID-19 vaccine. This CDR3 is CASSLNTPTGDGYTF. The CDR3 nucleotides read TGTGCCAGCAGCTTAAATACCCCGACAGGGGATGGCTACACCTTC.